This T cell receptor (beta chain) appears in the sequencing data of a study of control samples from healthy donors and cancer patients. Profiled with immunoSEQ multiplex PCR; TCRdb holds only in-frame clones, not every one. In the table there are some 100,000 clones, roughly 93% of which are singletons. A note on this clone: Additional DNA sequences in this sample encode the identical CDR3.

The clonotype comes from a man aged 18 to 30 in good health. Sequences were obtained from blood.

The CDR3 coding sequence is TGTGCCAGTAGTATAGGACAGGGCTATGGCTACACCTTC. As protein: CASSIGQGYGYTF. The genes are TRBV19 and TRBJ1-2, with TRBD1 matching over 7 bases. Germline CDR1 is LNHDA and CDR2 is SQIVND (reference sequence). The length of the CDR3 is 13 residues. V dropped 1 base and J dropped 4; count of bases not matched to a gene: 0.